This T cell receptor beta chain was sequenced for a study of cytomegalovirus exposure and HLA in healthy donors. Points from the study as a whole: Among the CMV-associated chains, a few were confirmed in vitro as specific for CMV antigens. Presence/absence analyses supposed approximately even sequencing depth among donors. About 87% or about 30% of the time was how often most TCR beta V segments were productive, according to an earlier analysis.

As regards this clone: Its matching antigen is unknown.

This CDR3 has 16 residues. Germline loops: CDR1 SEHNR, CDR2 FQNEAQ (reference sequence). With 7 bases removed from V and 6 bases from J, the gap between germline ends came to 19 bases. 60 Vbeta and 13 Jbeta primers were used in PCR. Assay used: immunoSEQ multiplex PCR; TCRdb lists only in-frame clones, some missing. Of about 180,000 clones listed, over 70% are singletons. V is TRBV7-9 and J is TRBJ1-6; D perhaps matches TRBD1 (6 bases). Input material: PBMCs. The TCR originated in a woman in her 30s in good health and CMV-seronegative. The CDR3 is CASTLSDGQINSPLHF. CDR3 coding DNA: TGTGCCAGCACCTTGTCAGATGGACAGATTAATTCACCCCTCCACTTT.